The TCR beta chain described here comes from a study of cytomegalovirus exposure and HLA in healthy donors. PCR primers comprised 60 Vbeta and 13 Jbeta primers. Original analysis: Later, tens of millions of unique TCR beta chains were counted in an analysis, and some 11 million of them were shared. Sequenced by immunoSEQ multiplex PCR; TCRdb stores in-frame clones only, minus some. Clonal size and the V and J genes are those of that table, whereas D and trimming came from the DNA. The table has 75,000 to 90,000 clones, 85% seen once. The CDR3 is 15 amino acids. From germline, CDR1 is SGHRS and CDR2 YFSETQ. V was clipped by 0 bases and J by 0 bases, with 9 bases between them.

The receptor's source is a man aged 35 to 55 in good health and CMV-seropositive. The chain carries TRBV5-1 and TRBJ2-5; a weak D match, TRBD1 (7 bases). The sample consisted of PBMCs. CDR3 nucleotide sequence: TGCGCCAGCAGCTTGGCCAGGGGGGACCAAGAGACCCAGTACTTC. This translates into CASSLARGDQETQYF.